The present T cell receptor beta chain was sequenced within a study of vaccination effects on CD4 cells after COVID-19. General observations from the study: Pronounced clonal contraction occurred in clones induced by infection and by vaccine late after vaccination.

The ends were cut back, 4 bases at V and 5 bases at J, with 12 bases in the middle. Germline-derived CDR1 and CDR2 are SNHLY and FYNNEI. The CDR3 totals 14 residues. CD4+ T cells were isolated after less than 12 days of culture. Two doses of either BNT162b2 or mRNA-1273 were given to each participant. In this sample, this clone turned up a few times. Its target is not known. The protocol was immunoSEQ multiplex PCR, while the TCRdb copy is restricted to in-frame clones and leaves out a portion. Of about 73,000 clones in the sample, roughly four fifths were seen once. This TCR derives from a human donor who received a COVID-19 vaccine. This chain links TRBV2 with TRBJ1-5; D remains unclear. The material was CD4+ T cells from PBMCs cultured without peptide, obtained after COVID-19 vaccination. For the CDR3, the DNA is TGTGCCAGCAGTGTCCAAGACTCCTATCAGCCCCAGCATTTT. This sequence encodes CASSVQDSYQPQHF.